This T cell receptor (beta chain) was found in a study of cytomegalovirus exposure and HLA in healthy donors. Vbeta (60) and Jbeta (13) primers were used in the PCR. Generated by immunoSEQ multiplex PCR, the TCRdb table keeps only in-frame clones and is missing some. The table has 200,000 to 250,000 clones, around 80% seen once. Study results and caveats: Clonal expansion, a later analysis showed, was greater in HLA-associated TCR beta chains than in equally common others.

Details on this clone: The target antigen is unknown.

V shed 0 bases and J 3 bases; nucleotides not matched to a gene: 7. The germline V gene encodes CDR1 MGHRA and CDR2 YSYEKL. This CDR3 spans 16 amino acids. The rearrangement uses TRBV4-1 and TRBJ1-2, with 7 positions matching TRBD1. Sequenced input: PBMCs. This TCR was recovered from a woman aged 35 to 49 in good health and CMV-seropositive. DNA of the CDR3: TGCGCCAGCAGCCAAGATAAGACAGGGTCCTACTATGGCTACACCTTC. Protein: CASSQDKTGSYYGYTF.